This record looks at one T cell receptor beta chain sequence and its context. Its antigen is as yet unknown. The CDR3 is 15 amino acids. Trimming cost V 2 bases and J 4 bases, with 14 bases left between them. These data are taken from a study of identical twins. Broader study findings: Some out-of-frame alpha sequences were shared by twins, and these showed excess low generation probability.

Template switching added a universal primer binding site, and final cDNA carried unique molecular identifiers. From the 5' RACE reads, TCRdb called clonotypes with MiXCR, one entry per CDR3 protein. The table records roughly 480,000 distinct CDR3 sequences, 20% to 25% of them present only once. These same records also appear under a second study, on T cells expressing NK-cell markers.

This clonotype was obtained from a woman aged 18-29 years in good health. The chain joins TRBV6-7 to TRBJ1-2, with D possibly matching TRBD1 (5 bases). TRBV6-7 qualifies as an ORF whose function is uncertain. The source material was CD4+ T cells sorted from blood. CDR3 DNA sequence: TGTGCCAGCAGTTACCCTTTAGAAGACAGCTATGGCTACACCTTC. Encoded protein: CASSYPLEDSYGYTF.